Listed below are T cell receptor beta chains from one sample, sequenced in a study of cytomegalovirus exposure and HLA in healthy donors. Profiling relied on immunoSEQ multiplex PCR, and the TCRdb table lists in-frame clones only, not all of them. The ten most abundant clones cover about 11% of a sample with tens of thousands of clones. Sequenced sample: PBMCs. The receptors originated from a woman between 45 and 60 years old in good health and CMV-seropositive. CDR3s include the opening cysteine and the closing phenylalanine or tryptophan. The D gene is left open where the match is weak.

TRBV28	TRBJ1-2	TRBD1	TGTGCCAGCAGTTTTATAGGGGGCGGAAATGGCTACACCTTC	CASSFIGGGNGYTF
TRBV7-8	TRBJ1-5	.	TGTGCCAGCAGCCCCCGACGAGCGGATCAGCCCCAGCATTTT	CASSPRRADQPQHF
TRBV28	TRBJ1-6	.	TGTGCCAGTGTAAGGTGGGGCCGGTATAATTCACCCCTCCACTTT	CASVRWGRYNSPLHF
TRBV29-1	TRBJ2-3	.	TGCAGCGTTGCCCTAGCGAGCACAGATACGCAGTATTTT	CSVALASTDTQYF
TRBV5-1	TRBJ2-3	TRBD2	TGCGCCAGCAGCCTCCCTAGCGGAGGCACAGATACGCAGTATTTT	CASSLPSGGTDTQYF
TRBV29-1	TRBJ2-5	TRBD2	TGCAGCGTTGAAGAGGCCATCCCCGGGACTAGCGCGGAGACCCAGTACTTC	CSVEEAIPGTSAETQYF
TRBV27	TRBJ1-1	.	TGTGCCAGCAGAACCAGGGGTGGGATGAACACTGAAGCTTTCTTT	CASRTRGGMNTEAFF
TRBV6-9	TRBJ1-2	TRBD1	TGTGCCAGCAGCGAACAGGGGATGAGGTATGGCTACACCTTC	CASSEQGMRYGYTF
TRBV28	TRBJ2-7	TRBD2	TGTGCCAGCAGTTCCCCTCGACTAGCGGGAGGCCCCAGGGACGAGCAGTACTTC	CASSSPRLAGGPRDEQYF
TRBV2	TRBJ2-3	.	TGTGCCAGCAGTCCAGGGGTGGGGACAGATACGCAGTATTTT	CASSPGVGTDTQYF
TRBV6-6	TRBJ1-1	TRBD1	TGTGCCAGCAGTCCCGGGACAGGGGGCTTTGACACTGAAGCTTTCTTT	CASSPGTGGFDTEAFF
TRBV19	TRBJ2-1	TRBD1	TGTGCCAGTACCCTCCGGGACAGCTTCTACAATGAGCAGTTCTTC	CASTLRDSFYNEQFF
TRBV5-4	TRBJ1-5	.	TGTGCCAGCAGCTTACAGGGTTTACAGCCCCAGCATTTT	CASSLQGLQPQHF
TRBV5-8	TRBJ1-5	.	TGTGCCAGCAGTGTGGGAGAGATAAATCAGCCCCAGCATTTT	CASSVGEINQPQHF
TRBV7-9	TRBJ2-5	.	TGTGCCAGCAGCCCTCAAGAGACCCAGTACTTC	CASSPQETQYF
TRBV7-2	TRBJ1-1	.	TGTGCCAGCAGCGTACGACAGGTGGGGAACACTGAAGCTTTCTTT	CASSVRQVGNTEAFF
TRBV30	TRBJ2-5	TRBD2	TGTGCCTGGAGTGTTAGTGGACTAGCGGGGGGTCCGCAAGAGACCCAGTACTTC	CAWSVSGLAGGPQETQYF
TRBV7-9	TRBJ1-5	.	TGTGCCAGCAGCTTCGGGGGGCCTTTCGATCAGCCCCAGCATTTT	CASSFGGPFDQPQHF
TRBV4-3	TRBJ2-1	.	TGCGCCAGCAGCCCTGCGGTGGCGGATAATGAGCAGTTCTTC	CASSPAVADNEQFF
TRBV6-5	TRBJ2-1	TRBD1	TGTGCCAGCAGTGCCGACAGGGGGCCTTTCAGTGAGCAGTTCTTC	CASSADRGPFSEQFF
TRBV4-1	TRBJ1-1	.	TGCGCCAGCAGCCAAGATGCGGGGGGATGGCAGCCGAACACTGAAGCTTTCTTT	CASSQDAGGWQPNTEAFF
TRBV2	TRBJ1-1	.	TGTGCCAGCAGTGCGGTGAGTAGTGCAGCTTTCTTT	CASSAVSSAAFF
TRBV19	TRBJ2-6	.	TGTGCCAGTGATGGGCACAATTTCTTCTCTGGGGCCAACGTCCTGACTTTC	CASDGHNFFSGANVLTF
TRBV28	TRBJ1-6	TRBD1	TGTGCCAGCAGTTTAGGGACAGACGGTTCACCCCTCCACTTT	CASSLGTDGSPLHF
TRBV19	TRBJ1-2	TRBD1	TGTGCCAGTAGTATCGGGACAGGGGGCGGCTACACCTTC	CASSIGTGGGYTF
TRBV5-1	TRBJ1-4	.	TGCGCCAGCAAGCGGGATGTTGCTAATGAAAAACTGTTTTTT	CASKRDVANEKLFF
TRBV6-5	TRBJ1-2	TRBD1	TGTGCCAGCAGTACTCAGGGGGTAGCTAACTATGGCTACACCTTC	CASSTQGVANYGYTF
TRBV7-9	TRBJ1-2	TRBD1	TGTGCCAGCAGCCGACGCGGGACAGCAGAAAACTATGGCTACACCTTC	CASSRRGTAENYGYTF
TRBV2	TRBJ2-1	.	TGTGCCAGCGAGGTGGAAGCGTACAATGAGCAGTTCTTC	CASEVEAYNEQFF
TRBV7-3	TRBJ2-2	.	TGTGCCAGCAGCCTGAGGACCGGGGAGCTGTTTTTT	CASSLRTGELFF
TRBV7-2	TRBJ1-2	TRBD1	TGTGCCAGCAGCCCAGGGACAGGGGGCCATGGCTACACCTTC	CASSPGTGGHGYTF
TRBV5-1	TRBJ2-3	TRBD2	TGCGCCAGCAGCTTCCCTGGGACTAGCGGGGGCACAGATACGCAGTATTTT	CASSFPGTSGGTDTQYF
TRBV28	TRBJ1-6	.	TGTGCCAGCCGAGATAGTAATTCACCCCTCCACTTT	CASRDSNSPLHF
TRBV4-1	TRBJ1-5	.	TGCGCCAGCAGCCAAGATCGAACAGGGCATAGAACTCAGCCCCAGCATTTT	CASSQDRTGHRTQPQHF
TRBV29-1	TRBJ2-7	TRBD2	TGCAGCGTTGAGGTAGCGGGAGGGCAATCCTACGAGCAGTACTTC	CSVEVAGGQSYEQYF
TRBV30	TRBJ1-2	.	TGTGCCTGGAGTTTGGCCAGGGGACCCTATGGCTACACCTTC	CAWSLARGPYGYTF
TRBV27	TRBJ1-6	.	TGTGCCAGCAGACCCTATTATAATTCACCCCTCCACTTT	CASRPYYNSPLHF
TRBV5-1	TRBJ2-7	TRBD1	TGCGCCAGCAACGAAAGTCCGGGACAGGGGGGCTACGAGCAGTACTTC	CASNESPGQGGYEQYF
TRBV6-4	TRBJ2-3	TRBD2	TGTGCCAGCAGTGAAACTAGCGGGGGGGGCACAGATACGCAGTATTTT	CASSETSGGGTDTQYF
TRBV9	TRBJ2-7	TRBD2	TGTGCCAGCATCAGGGGATTAGCGGGAGTTTACTACGAGCAGTACTTC	CASIRGLAGVYYEQYF
TRBV6-6	TRBJ2-2	TRBD2	TGTGCCAGCAGCCTGGGACTATCGAACACCGGGGAGCTGTTTTTT	CASSLGLSNTGELFF
TRBV5-1	TRBJ1-1	TRBD1	TGCGCCAGCAGCTTGAGGGGGGGCCGGCAGGGGGCCATGAACACTGAAGCTTTCTTT	CASSLRGGRQGAMNTEAFF
TRBV6-5	TRBJ2-1	TRBD1	TGTGCCAGCAGTACCGGACAGGATGAATACAATGAGCAGTTCTTC	CASSTGQDEYNEQFF
TRBV4-1	TRBJ2-5	TRBD1	TGCGCCAGCAGGCCGACAGGGTTTCAAGAGACCCAGTACTTC	CASRPTGFQETQYF
TRBV6-1	TRBJ1-2	TRBD1	TGTGCCAGCAGTGACGCGGGACAGGGCATCTATGGCTACACCTTC	CASSDAGQGIYGYTF
TRBV5-1	TRBJ1-2	.	TGCGCCAGCAGCTTGGAGGGGGGGCGCACTAACTATGGCTACACCTTC	CASSLEGGRTNYGYTF
TRBV6-1	TRBJ1-2	TRBD1	TGTGCCAGCAGTGAAACGACAGGGATCTATGGCTACACCTTC	CASSETTGIYGYTF
TRBV6-6	TRBJ2-7	TRBD1	TGTGCCAGCACCGGACAGGCGGGCTACGAGCAGTACTTC	CASTGQAGYEQYF
TRBV4-3	TRBJ2-3	TRBD2	TGCGCCAGCAGCCAAGATGTCGCTAGCGGGGACACGCAGTATTTT	CASSQDVASGDTQYF
TRBV28	TRBJ2-4	TRBD1	TGTGCCAGCAGTTTGGACAGGGGGGGTTCAAACATTCAGTACTTC	CASSLDRGGSNIQYF
TRBV7-9	TRBJ1-1	.	TGTGCCAGCAGCTTAGGGGGGGGCATGAACACTGAAGCTTTCTTT	CASSLGGGMNTEAFF
TRBV7-9	TRBJ1-4	TRBD1	TGTGCCAGCAGCTCTTACAGGGGGCAGGGTGAAAAACTGTTTTTT	CASSSYRGQGEKLFF